This T cell receptor (beta chain) was found in a study of T-cell memory formation after mild COVID-19. V was shortened by 2 bases and J by 0 bases, with 21 bases between the two germline ends. The CDR3 is 18 amino acids. In germline, CDR1 is SGHKS, CDR2 YYEKEE (reference sequence). This clonotype was picked up a small number of times. TCRdb reanalysed the 5' RACE reads using MiXCR and keeps one entry per CDR3 protein. This sample has hundreds of thousands of distinct CDR3 sequences; roughly 21% occur once, and the top ten carry approximately 8%. The sequence was obtained from an adult woman who had mild COVID-19 (a few samples of this study predate the infection). Cell type and time point are not known. V is TRBV5-5 and J is TRBJ2-7, with D perhaps matching TRBD1 (6 bases). The source material was PBMCs or a T cell subset sorted from them (not recorded which). This CDR3 reads CASSFGGRWAYTSYEQYF. The CDR3 nucleotides are TGTGCCAGCAGCTTTGGGGGCCGGTGGGCCTATACCTCCTACGAGCAGTACTTC.